This record looks at one T cell receptor (beta chain) sequence and its context. Antigen specificity is unknown. The authors amplified TCR beta CDR3 from genomic DNA using two-round multiplex PCR. During first-round PCR, primers specific to each TRBV and TRBJ gene were used. From the multiplex PCR reads, TCRdb called clonotypes with MiXCR, one entry per CDR3 protein. The data show 9,000 to 13,000 distinct CDR3 sequences, with approximately 50% seen just once and about 7% held by the top ten. This CDR3 is 15 amino acids long. V lost 4 bases and J lost 7; bases outside the gene matches: 9. In germline, CDR1 is MNHNS, CDR2 SASEGT. This specimen belongs to a study of prognosis after radiotherapy for stage I lung cancer. Overall study: Whereas about a dozen patients had adenocarcinoma, squamous cell carcinoma was the tumor in several.

Study observations and caveats: Lower Shannon entropy after stereotactic body radiation therapy was observed in patients who went on to develop distant metastases. In patients receiving stereotactic body radiation therapy, unique TCR clone counts fell afterward, median roughly 10,000 versus 7,000.

Sequences were derived from PBMCs, sampled before or after stereotactic body radiation therapy (not recorded which). This clonotype was obtained from a donor over 45 with non-small cell lung cancer. The V call is TRBV6-1, the J call TRBJ2-2, with 7 bases that match TRBD1. Here the CDR3 reads CASSGSGQSVGELFF. CDR3 DNA: TGTGCCAGCAGTGGATCGGGACAGTCGGTCGGGGAGCTGTTTTTT.